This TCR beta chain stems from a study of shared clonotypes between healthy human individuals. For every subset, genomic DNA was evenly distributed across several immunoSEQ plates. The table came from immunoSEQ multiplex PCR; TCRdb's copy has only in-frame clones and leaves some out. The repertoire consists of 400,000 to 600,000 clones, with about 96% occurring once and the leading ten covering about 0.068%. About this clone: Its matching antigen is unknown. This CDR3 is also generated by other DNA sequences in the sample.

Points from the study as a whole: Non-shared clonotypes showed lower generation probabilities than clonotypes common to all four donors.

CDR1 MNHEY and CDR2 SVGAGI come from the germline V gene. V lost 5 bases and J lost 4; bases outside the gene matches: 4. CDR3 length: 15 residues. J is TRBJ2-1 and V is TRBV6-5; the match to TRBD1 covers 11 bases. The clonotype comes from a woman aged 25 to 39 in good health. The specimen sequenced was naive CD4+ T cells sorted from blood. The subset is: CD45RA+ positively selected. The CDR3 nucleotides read TGTGCCAGCAGTCAGGACAGGGGGCCATACAATGAGCAGTTCTTC. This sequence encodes CASSQDRGPYNEQFF.